These 4 T cell receptor beta chains were sequenced from one sample in a study of blood T cell repertoires in COVID-19. The repertoire was sequenced with immunoSEQ multiplex PCR; TCRdb's copy has only in-frame clones and lacks some. This sample yields 200,000 or so clones, of which around 83% are seen a single time; about 2% belongs to the top ten. What was sequenced was peripheral blood. Receptor source: a man aged 40-55 years who had recovered from COVID-19.

As DNA, the CDR3 is TGTGCCAGTAGTCGACAGGGGAATGGCTACACCTTC. Protein product: CASSRQGNGYTF. V usage is TRBV19 and J usage is TRBJ1-2, with 8 positions matching TRBD1. The CDR3 has 12 residues. Losses at the gene ends were 5 bases for V and 6 bases for J; bases not matched to a gene: 2. Germline-derived CDR1 and CDR2 are LNHDA and SQIVND (reference sequence).

V gene TRBV13 combines with J gene TRBJ1-1; D unclear. Germline CDR1 reads PRHDT; CDR2 reads FYEKMQ (reference sequence). The CDR3 spans 16 residues. The germline V and J ends were trimmed by 4 bases and 7 bases, with 22 bases remaining between them. CDR3 region: CASSSGLGRGGVEAFF. The CDR3 region has the DNA TGTGCCAGCAGCTCCGGCCTCGGTCGGGGTGGAGTTGAAGCTTTCTTT.

V gene TRBV30 combines with J gene TRBJ1-5, with 8 bases identical to TRBD1. Losses at the gene ends were 6 bases for V and 7 bases for J; bases not matched to a gene: 8. The CDR3 runs to 13 residues. Germline CDR1 is GTSNPN and CDR2 is SVGIG (reference sequence). The CDR3 bases are TGTGCCTGCTTGGACAGGGAAGGGCAGCCCCAGCATTTT. Residues: CACLDREGQPQHF.

This clone has just a few counts. V usage is TRBV4-1 and J usage is TRBJ2-1; D is uncertain. The CDR3 extends over 17 amino acids. V dropped 0 bases and J dropped 7 bases, with 19 bases sitting between them. CDR1 and CDR2 (germline): MGHRA, YSYEKL. CDR3 bases: TGCGCCAGCAGCCAAGATCGAGCGAGGAGCTCGGTTAATGAGCAGTTCTTC. The encoded protein is CASSQDRARSSVNEQFF.